The 31 T cell receptor beta chains below all came from one sample that was sequenced in a study of blood T cells in healthy people across ages. A second PCR, run for roughly 7 to 12 cycles, used a sample-barcoded 5' primer plus a J-beta primer mix. TCRdb re-analysed the 5' RACE reads in MiXCR, keeping a single row per CDR3 protein. The repertoire holds 650,000 to 1,000,000 distinct CDR3 sequences, more than 35% seen once, with around 18% in the top ten. The source material was blood. These receptors were taken from an older man in good health.

The chain links TRBV12-1 to TRBJ2-7. TRBV12-1 is annotated as a pseudogene. The CDR3 runs to 15 residues. Here the CDR3 DNA reads TGTGCCAGCAGCCATAATACGCCGGATCGCTACGAGCAGTACTTC. This gives the protein CASSHNTPDRYEQYF.

J is TRBJ2-3 and V is TRBV3-1; possibly TRBD2 for D (5 bases). Trimming stripped 3 bases from V and 5 bases from J, with 12 bases between. The CDR3 contains 14 residues. CDR1 LGHDT and CDR2 YNNKEL come from the germline V gene (reference sequence). CDR3 in amino acids: CASSQVRAGDTQYF. Written as DNA, the CDR3 is TGTGCCAGCAGCCAGGTGAGGGCCGGAGATACGCAGTATTTT.

Only a few counts were recorded for this clonotype. The rearrangement joins TRBV5-1 to TRBJ2-1; no reliable D call. CDR1 is SGHRS and CDR2 is YFSETQ in the germline V gene. The CDR3 loop spans 14 amino acids. V lost 4 bases to trimming and J lost 6 bases, with 14 bases between them. CDR3 in amino acids: CASSPVDPTNEQFF. CDR3 bases: TGCGCCAGCAGCCCCGTCGACCCAACCAATGAGCAGTTCTTC.

The chain is built from TRBV6-5 and TRBJ2-7, with 10 bases aligning to TRBD2. Germline-derived CDR1 and CDR2 are MNHEY and SVGAGI. V was clipped by 4 bases and J by 10 bases; unmatched bases: 13. The CDR3 covers 15 residues. Here the CDR3 DNA reads TGTGCCAGCAGTTTTCCGGGACTAGCGTTTTGTCCCCAGTACTTC. This encodes CASSFPGLAFCPQYF.

This clonotype was counted ten times or more. The V gene is TRBV7-2, the J gene TRBJ2-3, with TRBD2 matching over 11 bases. Germline CDR1 and CDR2: SGHTA and FQGNSA. V gave up 4 bases and J gave up 2 bases; unmatched junction bases: 5. This CDR3 region has 16 residues. CDR3 DNA: TGTGCCAGCAGCTCGGGACTAGCGGAAATCACAGATACGCAGTATTTT. This encodes CASSSGLAEITDTQYF.

This clonotype was counted only a few times. The CDR3 bases are TGTGCCAGCAGGGGGTCGGGAAAGGCAAACATTCAGTACTTC. It specifies CASRGSGKANIQYF. This chain connects TRBV7-2 to TRBJ2-4; TRBD2 is a possible D gene (5 bases). The CDR3 contains 14 residues. Germline lookup yields CDR1 SGHTA and CDR2 FQGNSA. Trimming pared 6 bases from V and 6 bases from J, leaving 15 bases between.

As concerns this clonotype: Because it lacks the conserved phenylalanine or tryptophan at the end, this CDR3 is likely a read error. This chain links TRBV5-6 with TRBJ2-5; 8 positions agree with TRBD1. The trim removed 4 bases at V and 4 bases at J, leaving 6 bases unmatched. Germline V gives CDR1 SGHDT, CDR2 YYEEEE. CDR3 size: 14 residues. The CDR3 DNA is TGTGCCAGCAGCCTGGCAGGGGGCCGAGAGACCCAGTACCTC. Its translation: CASSLAGGRETQYL.

This clonotype qualifies as medium-sized. This rearrangement joins TRBV20-1 to TRBJ2-5; D remains unclear. This CDR3 region has 12 residues. Germline V gene sequence: CDR1 DFQATT, CDR2 SNEGSKA (reference sequence). CDR3 sequence (DNA): TGCAGCGCCAGGACGGACCAAGAGACCCAGTACTTC. As protein: CSARTDQETQYF.

About this clonotype: The junction shows a germline mismatch at one end, possibly a read error. The chain combines TRBV12-3 or TRBV12-4 with TRBJ1-2; D may be TRBD1 (6 bases). The CDR3 covers 13 residues. CDR3 DNA sequence: TGTGCCAGCAGGAGGGACACTAACTATGACTACACCTTC. Translation: CASRRDTNYDYTF.

In its sample, this clonotype was seen a few times. The CDR3 loop reads CSAGTPTVEQFF. The CDR3 coding sequence is TGCAGTGCCGGGACTCCCACAGTTGAGCAGTTCTTC. V gene TRBV20-1 combines with J gene TRBJ2-1; D is perhaps TRBD2 (6 bases). This CDR3 has 12 residues. Trimming removed 6 bases from V and 9 bases from J, with 15 bases in between. Germline CDR1 is DFQATT and CDR2 is SNEGSKA (reference sequence).

V is TRBV12-3 or TRBV12-4 and J is TRBJ2-1; 8 bases line up with TRBD2. The CDR3 extends over 17 amino acids. The J segment lost 1 base and the V segment lost 1 base, leaving 6 bases of the junction unmatched. For the CDR3, the DNA is TGTGCCAGCAGTTTAGATTCGGGGGGGGAGTCCTACAATGAGCAGTTCTTC. Encoded protein: CASSLDSGGESYNEQFF.

The genes are TRBV3-1 and TRBJ2-1, with 12 bases that match TRBD2. Germline lookup yields CDR1 LGHDT and CDR2 YNNKEL (reference sequence). This CDR3 has 16 amino acids. V lost 1 base and J lost 7; bases outside the gene matches: 5. This CDR3 is CASSQASGGAGNEQFF. The CDR3 DNA sequence: TGTGCCAGCAGCCAAGCTAGCGGGGGGGCCGGGAATGAGCAGTTCTTC.

V is TRBV20-1 and J is TRBJ2-1, with no clear D. Trimming took off 0 bases at V and 9 bases at J, with 9 bases between the two ends. Germline-derived CDR1 and CDR2 are DFQATT and SNEGSKA (reference sequence). The CDR3 is 12 residues long. The CDR3 is CSARDYHSEQFF. In nucleotides, the CDR3 is TGCAGTGCTAGAGACTACCACAGTGAGCAGTTCTTC.

The chain uses TRBV20-1 and TRBJ2-4; 12 bases map to TRBD1. The junction had 8 bases not matched to a gene; V was cut back by 5 bases and J by 0 bases. CDR3 length: 17 amino acids. CDR1 and CDR2 from the germline V gene are DFQATT and SNEGSKA (reference sequence). The chain's CDR3 is CSAEGTGGLAAKNIQYF. The CDR3 coding sequence is TGCAGTGCTGAGGGGACAGGGGGCTTAGCAGCCAAAAACATTCAGTACTTC.

This clonotype was counted a few times. This rearrangement joins TRBV7-8 to TRBJ2-5; 10 bases align to TRBD1. The CDR3 totals 14 residues. The V gene's germline CDR1 is SGHVS and CDR2 FQNEAQ. The junction had 4 bases not matched to a gene; V was cut back by 5 bases and J by 4 bases. In DNA form, the CDR3 reads TGTGCCAGCAGCCCCGGGACAGGGGCAGAGACCCAGTACTTC. Translating gives CASSPGTGAETQYF.

A few counts support this clonotype. The rearrangement joins TRBV7-8 to TRBJ2-3, with TRBD2 matching 8 bases. The CDR3 contains 15 residues. After removal of 5 bases from V and 4 bases from J, the junction contained 8 bases not matched to a gene. Per the germline V gene, CDR1 is SGHVS and CDR2 is FQNEAQ. The CDR3 region has the DNA TGTGCCAGCAGCAGCCAGGGACTAGAGGCAGATACGCAGTATTTT. Its protein product is CASSSQGLEADTQYF. The complete variable domain, with remaining parts taken from reference TRBV7-8 and TRBJ2-3, reads GAGVSQSPRYKVAKRGQDVALRCDPISGHVSLFWYQQALGQGPEFLTYFQNEAQLDKSGLPSDRFFAERPEGSVSTLKIQRTQQEDSAVYLCASSSQGLEADTQYFGPGTRLTVL.

In this sample, this clonotype turned up a few times. The chain recombines TRBV20-1 with TRBJ2-3, with 9 bases that match TRBD2. The trim removed 0 bases at V and 3 bases at J, leaving 4 bases unmatched. Germline CDR1 is DFQATT and CDR2 is SNEGSKA (reference sequence). This CDR3 region has 15 residues. In nucleotides, the CDR3 is TGCAGTGCTAGAGATCCGGGACTAGCTACAGATACGCAGTATTTT. This encodes CSARDPGLATDTQYF.

This rearrangement joins TRBV7-2 to TRBJ1-2, with 9 bases that match TRBD1. CDR3 length: 16 amino acids. V lost 0 bases to trimming and J lost 12 bases; unmatched junction nucleotides: 14. Germline V CDR1 and CDR2: SGHTA, FQGNSA. The CDR3 DNA reads TGTGCCAGCAGCTTAGCGGTGGGACAGGGAGTAGGCGGCCACACCTTC. It specifies CASSLAVGQGVGGHTF.

The chain couples TRBV4-1 to TRBJ2-7; TRBD2 matches at 9 bases. Germline V gene sequence: CDR1 MGHRA, CDR2 YSYEKL. The CDR3 extends over 17 amino acids. Germline trimming cut 1 base from V and 3 bases from J; bases unmatched to any gene: 10. The DNA of the CDR3 is TGCGCCAGCAGCCAAGGGATAGCGGGAGAAACCGACTACGAGCAGTACTTC. Translating gives CASSQGIAGETDYEQYF.

This clonotype was detected a few times. The chain couples TRBV20-1 to TRBJ2-3; D is unresolved. The CDR3 has 12 amino acids. Germline V gene data show CDR1 as DFQATT and CDR2 as SNEGSKA (reference sequence). The ends were cut back, 5 bases at V and 6 bases at J, with 12 bases in the middle. CDR3 residues: CSAERSKDTQYF. CDR3 DNA: TGCAGTGCTGAAAGGAGTAAGGATACGCAGTATTTT.

The table lists this clonotype with a few counts. The gene calls are TRBV20-1 and TRBJ1-5; TRBD1 aligns across 9 bases. CDR1 and CDR2 (germline): DFQATT, SNEGSKA (reference sequence). Losses at the gene ends were 6 bases for V and 4 bases for J; bases not matched to a gene: 10. The length of the CDR3 is 15 residues. CDR3 nucleotide sequence: TGCAGTGCCGAAGAGGGACAGGGTGAAAATCAGCCCCAGCATTTT. Its protein product is CSAEEGQGENQPQHF.

The chain links TRBV6-1 to TRBJ1-1, with a possible D match to TRBD1 (5 bases). V was shortened by 4 bases and J by 10 bases, with 13 bases between the two germline ends. CDR1 is MNHNS and CDR2 is SASEGT in the germline V gene. CDR3 size: 12 residues. The CDR3 spells CASSAPMRGAFF. As DNA, the CDR3 is TGTGCCAGCAGTGCCCCTATGAGGGGAGCTTTCTTT.

This clonotype was seen a few times. The chain joins TRBV2 to TRBJ2-1; D could derive from TRBD1 or TRBD2 (5 bases each). The V end lost 4 bases, the J end lost 9 bases, and 13 bases lay between the germline ends. CDR3 length: 13 residues. Germline CDR1 SNHLY, CDR2 FYNNEI. The CDR3 DNA sequence: TGTGCCAGCAGTGCCGTTGGGGGTGGTGAGCAGTTCTTC. The encoded protein is CASSAVGGGEQFF.

In its sample, this clonotype was seen a few times. The V and J genes are TRBV20-1 and TRBJ2-7; 8 bases agree with TRBD2. Germline V CDR1 and CDR2: DFQATT, SNEGSKA (reference sequence). The CDR3 is 16 residues long. Trimming removed 5 bases from V and 0 bases from J; junction bases left unmatched: 12. CDR3 sequence: CSAQRQIGGGSYEQYF. The CDR3, as DNA: TGCAGTGCTCAGCGGCAAATCGGGGGGGGCTCCTACGAGCAGTACTTC.

The chain has TRBV29-1 and TRBJ2-4; weak D call: TRBD2 (6 bases). The J call is doubtful: the DNA matches TRBJ2-7 better. Germline V CDR1 and CDR2: SQVTM, ANQGSEA. This CDR3 has 14 amino acids. CDR3 sequence: CSAESTSSSFEQYF. In DNA form, the CDR3 reads TGCAGCGCTGAGTCTACTAGCTCTTCTTTCGAGCAGTACTTC.

Details on this clonotype: A much larger clonotype is one base distant, so this may be a read error. The J gene is TRBJ1-2, the V gene TRBV7-9; 9 nucleotides line up with TRBD1. The CDR3 loop spans 15 amino acids. CDR1 is SEHNR, CDR2 FQNEAQ, per germline (reference sequence). The DNA of the CDR3 is TGTGCCAGCAGCTTAGGGACAGGGGCGGACTATGACTACACCTTC. Amino acid sequence: CASSLGTGADYDYTF. Drawing the rest from reference TRBV7-9 and TRBJ1-2, the complete variable domain is DTGVSQNPRHKITKRGQNVTFRCDPISEHNRLYWYRQTLGQGPEFLTYFQNEAQLEKSRLLSDRFSAERPKGSFSTLEIQRTEQGDSAMYLCASSLGTGADYDYTFGSGTRLTVV.

The sample holds many counts of this clonotype. The chain combines TRBV12-3 or TRBV12-4 with TRBJ2-5; the D gene could be TRBD1 or TRBD2 (5 bases each). The germline V and J ends were trimmed by 6 bases and 1 base, with 9 bases remaining between them. The CDR3 extends over 13 amino acids. The chain's CDR3 is CASRQRGQETQYF. CDR3 sequence (DNA): TGTGCCAGCAGACAGAGGGGCCAAGAGACCCAGTACTTC.

The chain links TRBV29-1 to TRBJ2-1; TRBD2 aligns across 13 bases. The CDR3 length is 13 residues. The germline V gene has CDR1 SQVTM and CDR2 ANQGSEA. The junction had 3 bases not matched to a gene; V was cut back by 6 bases and J by 7 bases. CDR3 residues: CSVGTSGANEQFF. Written as DNA, the CDR3 is TGCAGCGTCGGGACTAGCGGGGCAAATGAGCAGTTCTTC.

The chain carries TRBV28 and TRBJ1-6; D gene uncertain. Trimming cost V 1 base and J 0 bases, with 7 bases left between them. Germline CDR1 is MDHEN and CDR2 is SYDVKM. This CDR3 comprises 16 residues. CDR3: CASSLFPSSYNSPLHF. For the CDR3, the DNA is TGTGCCAGCAGTTTATTTCCGAGCTCCTATAATTCACCCCTCCACTTT.

The rearrangement links TRBV27 to TRBJ2-6; no firm D call. This CDR3 comprises 16 residues. Germline CDR1 and CDR2: MNHEY and SMNVEV (reference sequence). V was trimmed by 5 bases and J by 0 bases, leaving 11 bases between them. In DNA form, the CDR3 reads TGTGCCAGCAGTCTCTTTTCGGGCTCTGGGGCCAACGTCCTGACTTTC. It codes for CASSLFSGSGANVLTF. Based on the CDR3 plus reference TRBV27 and TRBJ2-6, the full variable domain is EAQVTQNPRYLITVTGKKLTVTCSQNMNHEYMSWYRQDPGLGLRQIYYSMNVEVTDKGDVPEGYKVSRKEKRNFPLILESPSPNQTSLYFCASSLFSGSGANVLTFGAGSRLTVL.

J is TRBJ1-1 and V is TRBV6-1; D not resolved. The V gene lost 2 bases and the J gene lost 2 bases, with 9 bases spanning the gap. The CDR3 spans 14 residues. Germline V CDR1 and CDR2: MNHNS, SASEGT. The CDR3 DNA reads TGTGCCAGCAGTGAACCCCCAGAAAACACTGAAGCTTTCTTT. Protein product: CASSEPPENTEAFF.